Here is one TCR beta chain with its context. CDR3 length: 11 amino acids. Germline V gene data show CDR1 as SGHTA and CDR2 as FQGNSA. Trimming took off 4 bases at V and 9 bases at J, with 9 bases between the two ends. This table comes from immunoSEQ multiplex PCR, and its TCRdb copy is limited to in-frame clones, with some not included. The profile shows about 120,000 clones, roughly 87% of them singletons. This sample was included in a study of T cell responses to AZD1222 COVID-19 vaccine. The receptor was derived from an adult who received the AZD1222 COVID-19 vaccine. The sequenced sample was peripheral blood, obtained 28 days after the second AZD1222 dose. The rearrangement joins TRBV7-2 to TRBJ1-1; D unresolved. The CDR3 nucleotides are TGTGCCAGCAGCTCCGGTTTCCAAGCTTTCTTT. It specifies CASSSGFQAFF.